One and the same sample provided the 14 T cell receptor beta chains below, sequenced in a study of T cells in Graves' hyperthyroidism and ophthalmopathy. What was amplified from RNA transcripts were TCR beta CDR3 regions. A set of HTBI primers served as the primers for a first-round RT-PCR of the TCR CDR3. TCRdb redid the calling of the multiplex PCR reads with MiXCR, one entry per CDR3 protein. The sample shows about 270,000 distinct CDR3 sequences, approximately 14% of them seen only once. Sequencing was performed on blood. All receptors come from a woman in her forties or fifties with Graves' hyperthyroidism that later progressed to Graves' ophthalmopathy.

In this sample, this clonotype turned up many times. The CDR3 sequence: CSARSTSGRGTQYF. The CDR3 nucleotides are TGCAGTGCTAGGTCCACTAGCGGGAGGGGTACGCAGTATTTT. This chain joins TRBV20-1 and TRBJ2-3; TRBD2 aligns across 13 bases. Unmatched junction bases numbered 5, after V lost 3 bases and J lost 8 bases. Germline CDR1 is DFQATT and CDR2 is SNEGSKA (reference sequence). The CDR3 length is 14 residues.

This clonotype was found many times. The rearrangement uses TRBV7-3 and TRBJ2-2; D is unresolved. CDR1 and CDR2 (germline): SGHTA, FQGTGA. CDR3 length equals 12 residues. V was pared by 5 bases and J by 6 bases, with 7 bases between. CDR3 DNA sequence: TGTGCCAGCAGCAAAGTAGCCGGGGAGCTGTTTTTT. It specifies CASSKVAGELFF.

Of note for this clonotype: This may arise from a read error, as a much more abundant clone is one base away. The V gene is TRBV14, the J gene TRBJ2-5, with D perhaps matching TRBD1 or TRBD2 (6 bases each). The CDR3 is made up of 17 amino acids. V was clipped by 4 bases and J by 2 bases, with 20 bases between them. Germline values: CDR1 SGHDN, CDR2 FVKESK. In nucleotides, the CDR3 is TGTGCCAGCAGCCGAATTCCCGGGGGCTTCGGGCAAGAGACCCAGTACTTC. Translated: CASSRIPGGFGQETQYF.

In its sample, this clonotype was seen a few times. V and J are TRBV20-1 and TRBJ2-3; D remains unclear. Trimming removed 3 bases from V and 2 bases from J, with 21 bases in between. CDR1 DFQATT and CDR2 SNEGSKA come from the germline V gene (reference sequence). CDR3 length equals 17 residues. The CDR3: CSASDPSTVAYTDTQYF. The CDR3 DNA reads TGCAGTGCTAGTGATCCCAGTACAGTCGCTTACACAGATACGCAGTATTTT.

There are many counts of this clonotype. The chain is built from TRBV6-5 and TRBJ2-6; 8 nucleotides line up with TRBD1. Germline CDR1 and CDR2: MNHEY and SVGAGI. The CDR3 covers 23 residues. V lost 2 bases to trimming and J lost 0 bases; unmatched junction nucleotides: 21. The CDR3: CASSYDSYKIVGTGSSGANVLTF. The CDR3 nucleotides are TGTGCCAGCAGTTACGATTCTTACAAAATCGTCGGGACAGGCAGCTCTGGGGCCAACGTCCTGACTTTC.

This clonotype was seen at least ten times. The gene calls are TRBV20-1 and TRBJ2-1; TRBD2 might be the D (6 bases). The germline gives CDR1 DFQATT, CDR2 SNEGSKA (reference sequence). The ends were cut back, 6 bases at V and 8 bases at J, with 29 bases in the middle. CDR3 length equals 17 residues. The CDR3 DNA reads as TGCAGTGCCACCTCAGGTATAATAGCGGCGTTGGGGGATGAGCAGTTCTTC. Its translation: CSATSGIIAALGDEQFF.

This clonotype was detected only a few times. The chain is built from TRBV6-1 and TRBJ2-4; 9 positions agree with TRBD1. Trimming removed 5 bases from V and 11 bases from J; junction bases left unmatched: 7. This CDR3 has 13 amino acids. Looked up from germline, CDR1 is MNHNS and CDR2 is SASEGT. CDR3 coding DNA: TGTGCCAGCAGTCTTGACAGGGGGAAGGTTCAGTACTTC. Encoded protein: CASSLDRGKVQYF.

This clonotype was seen repeatedly, ten times or more. The V and J genes are TRBV29-1 and TRBJ1-1; 10 bases map to TRBD1. V dropped 7 bases and J dropped 4; count of bases not matched to a gene: 6. The CDR3 runs 13 residues. The V gene's germline CDR1 is SQVTM and CDR2 ANQGSEA. CDR3 in DNA: TGCAGCGCCGACAGGGGGCAGGCCACTGAAGCTTTCTTT. Encoded protein: CSADRGQATEAFF.

This clonotype was recorded many times. It may be a read error: a sequence one base away is much more abundant. The rearrangement uses TRBV28 and TRBJ2-1; possible D gene TRBD1, 6 bases. CDR1 MDHEN and CDR2 SYDVKM come from the germline V gene. The germline V and J ends were trimmed by 2 bases and 12 bases, with 20 bases remaining between them. CDR3 length equals 15 residues. CDR3 coding DNA: TGTGCCAGCAGTTTACTATTTATTATGGGGGCTGGGCAGTTCTTC. Its translation is CASSLLFIMGAGQFF.

The chain recombines TRBV7-8 with TRBJ2-2; D ambiguous. V was clipped by 0 bases and J by 0 bases, with 8 bases between them. This CDR3 is built from 16 residues. Germline V gene sequence: CDR1 SGHVS, CDR2 FQNEAQ. CDR3 coding DNA: TGTGCCAGCAGCTTAGCTTATCATGCGAACACCGGGGAGCTGTTTTTT. Its translation is CASSLAYHANTGELFF. Supplemented by reference TRBV7-8 and TRBJ2-2, the full variable domain reads GAGVSQSPRYKVAKRGQDVALRCDPISGHVSLFWYQQALGQGPEFLTYFQNEAQLDKSGLPSDRFFAERPEGSVSTLKIQRTQQEDSAVYLCASSLAYHANTGELFFGEGSRLTVL.

The rearrangement joins TRBV11-2 to TRBJ2-3; no reliable D call. The CDR3 totals 15 residues. Germline assignment: CDR1 SGHAT and CDR2 FQNNGV. The ends were cut back, 5 bases at V and 0 bases at J, with 12 bases in the middle. The CDR3 loop reads CASSQDPVSTDTQYF. The CDR3 DNA is TGTGCCAGCAGCCAAGATCCGGTGAGCACAGATACGCAGTATTTT.

This clonotype was counted between two and nine times. The chain combines TRBV5-1 with TRBJ2-6; D may be TRBD1 (6 bases). Trimming took 5 bases from V and 2 from J, leaving 14 bases between them. This CDR3 comprises 16 residues. Germline loops: CDR1 SGHRS, CDR2 YFSETQ. DNA of the CDR3: TGCGCCAGCAGTACTCTCAGGGGTGCTGGGGCCAACGTCCTGACTTTC. Its protein product is CASSTLRGAGANVLTF.

This clonotype has a count of ten or more. The chain joins TRBV7-9 to TRBJ1-1; D not certain. CDR1 and CDR2 from the germline V gene are SEHNR and FQNEAQ (reference sequence). V lost 6 bases, J lost 5 bases, and 10 bases lay in between. The CDR3 spans 12 residues. The CDR3 is CASRDRETEAFF. The DNA for the CDR3 is TGTGCCAGCAGGGACCGGGAGACTGAAGCTTTCTTT.

The chain uses TRBV15 and TRBJ2-7; D unresolved. CDR3 size: 17 residues. V shed 0 bases and J shed 0 bases, with 15 bases lying between them. Per germline, CDR1 LNHNV and CDR2 YYDKDF (reference sequence). The chain's CDR3 is CATSRDYGGRTSYEQYF. In DNA form, the CDR3 reads TGTGCCACCAGCAGAGATTACGGTGGCAGGACCTCCTACGAGCAGTACTTC.